This TCR beta chain stems from a study of blood T cell repertoires in COVID-19. At the level of the study: There were acute and convalescent COVID-19 samples, and they came from the United States, Italy and Spain. Nucleic acid was either cDNA or gDNA, and it came from T cells, B-cell-depleted T cells, or PBMCs.

Trimming removed 2 bases at V and 0 bases at J, with 19 bases between. The CDR3 consists of 18 residues. Germline V gene lookup returns CDR1 SNHLY and CDR2 FYNNEI. Methods used by the authors: Amplifying reference gene primers gave estimates of nucleated cell counts. Generated by immunoSEQ multiplex PCR, the TCRdb table keeps only in-frame clones and is missing some. V and J calls plus clone size are reproduced from that table; the DNA served to infer D and trimming. This table has 250,000 to 350,000 clones, about 91% appearing once. The sequenced sample was peripheral blood. The rearrangement uses TRBV2 and TRBJ1-1; D not resolved. This receptor was obtained from a woman aged 55-70 years with acute or convalescent COVID-19. This chain's CDR3 is CASSEFADSPLMNTEAFF. Here the CDR3 DNA reads TGTGCCAGCAGTGAATTTGCGGACTCACCTCTCATGAACACTGAAGCTTTCTTT.